A selection of T cell receptor beta chains follows, all from one sample in a study of T cell responses to AZD1222 COVID-19 vaccine. The table came from immunoSEQ multiplex PCR; TCRdb's copy has only in-frame clones and leaves some out. The sample records about 160,000 clones, about nine tenths being singletons. This specimen consisted of peripheral blood, obtained on day 0 of AZD1222 vaccination. Receptor source: an adult in good health. Both conserved end residues are part of each CDR3. A D gene is named only where the DNA matches it firmly. Only some rows state a clone size, as once, few, many or a class for expanded clones.

length	J	size	D	V	DNA	CDR3
14	TRBJ2-5	NA	NA	TRBV2	TGTGCCAGCAGTGAGGCCCAATACCAAGAGACCCAGTACTTC	CASSEAQYQETQYF
12	TRBJ1-3	NA	NA	TRBV9	TGTGCCAGCAGCGTAACCGGAAACACCATATATTTT	CASSVTGNTIYF
18	TRBJ2-6	NA	TRBD2	TRBV4-3	TGCGCCAGCAGCCAAGATCCCCTAGCGGGTACTGGGGCCAACGTCCTGACTTTC	CASSQDPLAGTGANVLTF
16	TRBJ2-7	NA	NA	TRBV7-2	TGTGCCAGCAGCTTAACCTCCGGGACGTTACCCTACGAGCAGTACTTC	CASSLTSGTLPYEQYF
16	TRBJ2-1	once	NA	TRBV10-3	TGTGCCATCAGTGAGTCGGCAGGGGTTCTCAACAATGAGCAGTTCTTC	CAISESAGVLNNEQFF
14	TRBJ2-2	NA	NA	TRBV7-9	TGTGCCAGCAGTTTGGTTAGGGGGGCGAAGGAGCTGTTTTTT	CASSLVRGAKELFF
12	TRBJ1-1	once	NA	TRBV6-2/TRBV6-3	TGTGCCAGCAGTTACTCCCCGGGAGAAGCTTTCTTT	CASSYSPGEAFF
15	TRBJ1-2	few	TRBD1	TRBV5-1	TGCGCCAGCAGCAGGGAACAGGGGGCAAACTATGGCTACACCTTC	CASSREQGANYGYTF
15	TRBJ1-1	NA	NA	TRBV5-4	TGTGCCAGCAGCTTTGGGGGGCGCGAAGGCACTGAAGCTTTCTTT	CASSFGGREGTEAFF
11	TRBJ2-7	NA	NA	TRBV29-1	TGCAGCGTGACAGAAAACTACGAGCAGTACTTC	CSVTENYEQYF
16	TRBJ1-2	NA	NA	TRBV28	TGTGCCAGCAGTTTAGGCGAGGGCCCACGACGGATTGGCTACACCTTC	CASSLGEGPRRIGYTF
12	TRBJ1-2	NA	NA	TRBV19	TGTGCCACCAGTGGAGCCCGGGCTGGCTACACCTTC	CATSGARAGYTF
14	TRBJ2-7	few	NA	TRBV10-3	TGTGCCATCAGTGAGGGGGTGGAGGGATACGAGCAGTACTTC	CAISEGVEGYEQYF
15	TRBJ2-3	NA	TRBD2	TRBV5-5	TGTGCCAGCAGCTTGGGGCTAGCGGACACAGATACGCAGTATTTT	CASSLGLADTDTQYF
16	TRBJ1-6	NA	NA	TRBV19	TGTGCCAGTATGGATAAGGATCGGGGGGCGGGATCACCCCTCCACTTT	CASMDKDRGAGSPLHF
16	TRBJ2-1	NA	NA	TRBV11-2	TGTGCCAGCAGCTTTAGCCCCCAGAGCTCCTACAATGAGCAGTTCTTC	CASSFSPQSSYNEQFF
16	TRBJ1-3	few	NA	TRBV7-6	TGTGCCAGCAGCTTAGAGGCGACGGTCTTTGGAAACACCATATATTTT	CASSLEATVFGNTIYF
13	TRBJ1-1	NA	NA	TRBV19	TGTGCCAGTAGTATAGACGGGAACACTGAAGCTTTCTTT	CASSIDGNTEAFF
14	TRBJ2-7	once	TRBD1	TRBV7-2	TGTGCCAGCAGCTTAGTTGGGACAGGGGACGAGCAGTACTTC	CASSLVGTGDEQYF
14	TRBJ2-7	NA	NA	TRBV5-6	TGTGCCAGCAGCCTCGGGACGCCCTCCTACGAGCAGTACTTC	CASSLGTPSYEQYF
14	TRBJ1-2	NA	NA	TRBV7-9	TGTGCCAGCGGACGGGCCTCCCAGGGCTATGGCTACACCTTC	CASGRASQGYGYTF
19	TRBJ1-4	NA	TRBD1	TRBV5-4	TGTGCCAGCAGCGAAACATTTGGGACAGGGGACCACGCTAATGAAAAACTGTTTTTT	CASSETFGTGDHANEKLFF
14	TRBJ2-7	once	NA	TRBV27	TGTGCCAGCAGTTTAGAGGCCCGGCCTTACGAGCAGTACTTC	CASSLEARPYEQYF
19	TRBJ2-7	NA	TRBD2	TRBV30	TGTGCCTGGAGTTTCTCCGCTATCTTAGCGGGAGTTGGGTTCTACGAGCAGTACTTC	CAWSFSAILAGVGFYEQYF
14	TRBJ2-1	NA	NA	TRBV6-5	TGTGCCAGCAGTTACTCTGGGGTTGGGGAGCAGCAGTTCTTC	CASSYSGVGEQQFF
12	TRBJ1-3	NA	NA	TRBV2	TGTGCCAGCACAACAGAAGGAAACACCATATATTTT	CASTTEGNTIYF
15	TRBJ1-4	NA	NA	TRBV28	TGTGCCAGCAGTTTCATCGGGCCCTCGGGTGAAAAACTGTTTTTT	CASSFIGPSGEKLFF
15	TRBJ1-1	NA	NA	TRBV19	TGTGCCAGTAGTATATTCGCGAATCGGGAGACTGAAGCTTTCTTT	CASSIFANRETEAFF
11	TRBJ1-2	NA	NA	TRBV20-1	TGCAGTGCTAGTCTTCTCTATGGCTACACCTTC	CSASLLYGYTF
14	TRBJ2-2	NA	NA	TRBV3-1/TRBV3-2	TGTGCCAGCAGCCGTGGGCTCAACACCGGGGAGCTGTTTTTT	CASSRGLNTGELFF
15	TRBJ1-6	few	NA	TRBV6-5	TGTGCCAGCAGTTACGGTACAGAGGCTAATTCACCCCTCCACTTT	CASSYGTEANSPLHF
12	TRBJ2-4	NA	NA	TRBV7-2	TGTGCCAGCAGTCTTCCCAAAAACATTCAGTACTTC	CASSLPKNIQYF
16	TRBJ1-3	NA	NA	TRBV9	TGTGCCAGCAGCGTAGGTGATGGGGTCTCTGGAAACACCATATATTTT	CASSVGDGVSGNTIYF
15	TRBJ2-3	NA	TRBD2	TRBV30	TGTGCCTGGAGTCCTAGCGGGAGGGCAGAAGATACGCAGTATTTT	CAWSPSGRAEDTQYF
15	TRBJ2-7	NA	NA	TRBV9	TGTGCCAGCAGCGTAGTTGGGGGTCCACCCTACGAGCAGTACTTC	CASSVVGGPPYEQYF
17	TRBJ1-2	NA	TRBD1	TRBV9	TGTGCCAGCAGCACCCGGACAGGGGGCTATTTTAACTATGGCTACACCTTC	CASSTRTGGYFNYGYTF
16	TRBJ2-1	NA	NA	TRBV24-1	TGTGCCACCAGCGACCCGGGACTGGGCTCCTACAATGAGCAGTTCTTC	CATSDPGLGSYNEQFF
12	TRBJ2-7	NA	TRBD1	TRBV27	TGTGCCAGCGCCCCTAGGGGGCGCGAGCAGTACTTC	CASAPRGREQYF
14	TRBJ1-6	NA	NA	TRBV28	TGTGCCAGCAGTTCCGGGCCGGGAAATTCACCCCTCCACTTT	CASSSGPGNSPLHF
13	TRBJ1-5	NA	NA	TRBV12-3/TRBV12-4	TGTGCCAGCAGTCCCGGGAGGGATCAGCCCCAGCATTTT	CASSPGRDQPQHF